The T cell receptor (beta chain) described here comes from a study of human T cells and chemical hapten exposure. Across the study: The study enrolled mostly female patients with alopecia areata, totalis or universalis. Findings and limits, study-wide: It should be noted that donors had alopecia, so their immune response may differ from healthy people's.

Library preparation tagged each individual cDNA molecule with a unique molecular identifier. The authors' processing: TCRs per sample had a median of approximately 88,000 and ranged from about 20,000 to 700,000. TCRdb called the RACE reads again in MiXCR, with one record for every CDR3 protein. The V and J calls and clone size come from TCRdb's table, not from the authors' own analysis. The table includes some 330,000 distinct CDR3 sequences, about 5% detected once. Time point given: pre-sensitization, week 0. The treatment denotes: therapeutic diphenylcyclopropenone sensitization with weekly scalp DPC. Germline V gives CDR1 SSHAT, CDR2 FNYEAQ (reference sequence). The CDR3 extends over 14 amino acids. Concerning this clonotype: Its cognate antigen is unknown. One end of the junction does not line up with germline, which may come from a read error.

This chain links TRBV7-7 with TRBJ1-4; 7 positions match TRBD1. The TCR originated in a woman under 30 with alopecia areata. Some clones in this sample may be carry-over from other donors' samples. Sample: whole blood, taken in connection with sensitization to the hapten diphenylcyclopropenone (DPC). CDR3 region: CASSFRGANEKLFF. CDR3 nucleotides: TGTGCTAGCAGCTTCAGGGGGGCTAATGAAAAACTGTTTTTT.